These 29 T cell receptor beta chains were sequenced from one sample in a study of technical replicates of blood from a handful of donors. The method was immunoSEQ multiplex PCR; TCRdb's version includes in-frame clones alone and lacks a portion of them. The sample shows some 91,000 clones, almost 96% of them seen only once. Sequencing input: T cells isolated from PBMCs. Source of these receptors: a human donor in good health.

The chain joins TRBV5-6 to TRBJ2-5; 9 bases agree with TRBD2. The germline CDR1 and CDR2 sequences are SGHDT and YYEEEE. J gave up 5 bases and V 0 bases, and 2 bases lay outside the gene matches. The CDR3 is made up of 14 amino acids. The DNA for the CDR3 is TGTGCCAGCAGCTTGGCTAGCGGGGTGGAGACCCAGTACTTC. Protein sequence: CASSLASGVETQYF.

The chain links TRBV11-2 to TRBJ2-1; 8 bases map to TRBD2. The CDR3 spans 17 residues. Germline-derived CDR1 and CDR2 are SGHAT and FQNNGV. V lost 2 bases, J lost 3 bases, and 9 bases stayed unmatched. CDR3 in amino acids: CASSLWVSGTLYNEQFF. In DNA form, the CDR3 reads TGTGCCAGCAGCTTATGGGTTAGCGGGACCCTCTACAATGAGCAGTTCTTC. The full variable domain, its missing parts supplied by reference TRBV11-2 and TRBJ2-1, is EAGVAQSPRYKIIEKRQSVAFWCNPISGHATLYWYQQILGQGPKLLIQFQNNGVVDDSQLPKDRFSAERLKGVDSTLKIQPAKLEDSAVYLCASSLWVSGTLYNEQFFGPGTRLTVL.

This sequence joins TRBV5-1 and TRBJ2-2, with D uncertain. Germline loops: CDR1 SGHRS, CDR2 YFSETQ. This CDR3 is 15 amino acids long. Trimming stripped 0 bases from V and 2 bases from J, with 8 bases between. The CDR3 protein is CASSLGLSNTGELFF. CDR3 bases: TGCGCCAGCAGCTTGGGACTGTCCAACACCGGGGAGCTGTTTTTT.

The rearrangement links TRBV5-1 to TRBJ1-1; the D is unclear. The CDR3 extends over 15 amino acids. Germline assignment: CDR1 SGHRS and CDR2 YFSETQ. Trimming took off 0 bases at V and 2 bases at J, with 11 bases between the two ends. The CDR3 DNA is TGCGCCAGCAGCTTGGAGTCGGGGTCAAACACTGAAGCTTTCTTT. Its translation is CASSLESGSNTEAFF. The full variable domain, its missing parts supplied by reference TRBV5-1 and TRBJ1-1, is KAGVTQTPRYLIKTRGQQVTLSCSPISGHRSVSWYQQTPGQGLQFLFEYFSETQRNKGNFPGRFSGRQFSNSRSEMNVSTLELGDSALYLCASSLESGSNTEAFFGQGTRLTVV.

This clone was found once. The J gene is TRBJ1-2, the V gene TRBV27; D ambiguous. V lost 6 bases and J 8 bases, leaving 16 bases between the germline ends. Per germline, CDR1 MNHEY and CDR2 SMNVEV (reference sequence). The CDR3 spans 13 residues. This chain's CDR3 is CASRGGLVGGYTF. Here the CDR3 DNA reads TGTGCCAGCAGGGGAGGCTTGGTAGGGGGCTACACCTTC.

The chain carries TRBV11-2 and TRBJ2-7; the match to TRBD2 covers 9 bases. V trimming: 6 bases; J trimming: 5 bases; junction bases outside the gene matches: 20. The CDR3 is 18 residues long. Germline V CDR1 and CDR2: SGHAT, FQNNGV. In DNA form, the CDR3 reads TGTGCCAGCAGAGGCCCGGGACAGACAATAGCGGGAGTCCACGAGCAGTACTTC. It specifies CASRGPGQTIAGVHEQYF.

The chain is built from TRBV10-2 and TRBJ2-1; weak D call: TRBD2 (6 bases). The CDR3 covers 14 residues. The V gene's germline CDR1 is WSHSY and CDR2 SAAADI. V shed 6 bases and J shed 6 bases, with 15 bases lying between them. CDR3 protein: CASSPGTQGNEQFF. The CDR3 nucleotides are TGCGCCAGCAGCCCCGGGACTCAGGGCAATGAGCAGTTCTTC.

The chain joins TRBV6-5 to TRBJ2-2; 14 bases match TRBD2. Germline values: CDR1 MNHEY, CDR2 SVGAGI. V lost 6 bases to trimming and J lost 7 bases; unmatched junction nucleotides: 4. The CDR3 extends over 15 amino acids. The CDR3 sequence is CASRPGTSGSGELFF. The CDR3 coding sequence is TGTGCCAGCAGACCCGGGACTAGCGGGAGCGGGGAGCTGTTTTTT.

The J gene is TRBJ2-1, the V gene TRBV7-9, with 7 positions matching TRBD1. Germline loops: CDR1 SEHNR, CDR2 FQNEAQ (reference sequence). Trimming at V came to 5 bases and at J to 3 bases, leaving 16 bases not matched to a gene. The CDR3 is 18 amino acids. CDR3 protein: CASSALDYETGFYNEQFF. The CDR3 DNA sequence: TGTGCCAGCAGCGCCTTGGATTATGAGACAGGGTTCTACAATGAGCAGTTCTTC.

A note on this clone: The sample carries other DNA sequences with the same CDR3. The chain is built from TRBV6-5 and TRBJ2-3, with 7 bases that match TRBD1. Germline V gene sequence: CDR1 MNHEY, CDR2 SVGAGI. This CDR3 contains 15 residues. After removal of 2 bases from V and 0 bases from J, the junction contained 2 bases not matched to a gene. For the CDR3, the DNA is TGTGCCAGCAGTTACAGACAGGGTAGCACAGATACGCAGTATTTT. It codes for CASSYRQGSTDTQYF.

This chain uses TRBV27 with TRBJ1-5; D gene ambiguous. CDR3 length: 17 residues. Germline V gives CDR1 MNHEY, CDR2 SMNVEV (reference sequence). The V end was cut by 7 bases, the J end by 0 bases, with 19 bases between. CDR3 sequence: CASTSLAAIHSNQPQHF. CDR3 coding DNA: TGTGCCAGCACCTCCTTAGCGGCAATACATAGCAATCAGCCCCAGCATTTT.

This chain joins TRBV6-5 and TRBJ2-2; 11 nucleotides align to TRBD2. The CDR3 has 14 amino acids. The V and J ends lost 10 bases and 5 bases, in that order; junction bases with no gene match: 6. Germline V lookup: CDR1 MNHEY, CDR2 SVGAGI. The CDR3 region is CATTLAGGTGELFF. CDR3 DNA sequence: TGTGCCACCACCCTAGCGGGGGGTACCGGGGAGCTGTTTTTT.

The chain carries TRBV11-3 and TRBJ2-3; 10 bases agree with TRBD2. The CDR3 has 16 residues. The germline V gene has CDR1 SGHNT and CDR2 YENEEA. The V and J ends lost 5 bases and 6 bases, in that order; junction bases with no gene match: 11. CDR3 residues: CASSADVAGGVDTQYF. In DNA form, the CDR3 reads TGTGCCAGCAGCGCCGATGTAGCGGGAGGAGTGGATACGCAGTATTTT.

The chain links TRBV6-5 to TRBJ1-5; weak D call: TRBD1 (6 bases). The CDR3 is 16 residues long. The germline V and J ends were trimmed by 0 bases and 3 bases, with 12 bases remaining between them. Germline CDR1 MNHEY, CDR2 SVGAGI. CDR3 residues: CASSYSDRILNQPQHF. Written as DNA, the CDR3 is TGTGCCAGCAGTTACTCCGACAGGATCCTCAATCAGCCCCAGCATTTT.

This clone has just one count. The chain links TRBV7-9 to TRBJ2-5; 7 bases fit TRBD2. Germline CDR1 is SEHNR and CDR2 is FQNEAQ (reference sequence). The CDR3 covers 14 residues. The ends lost 1 base at V and 5 bases at J; junction bases unmatched: 4. The CDR3: CASSLVTGGETQYF. The CDR3 DNA reads as TGTGCCAGCAGCTTAGTTACCGGGGGGGAGACCCAGTACTTC.

The V call is TRBV13, the J call TRBJ2-7; D is perhaps TRBD2 (5 bases). CDR1 is PRHDT, CDR2 FYEKMQ, per germline (reference sequence). This CDR3 contains 17 residues. Trimming removed 5 bases at V and 2 bases at J, with 22 bases between. CDR3 coding DNA: TGTGCCAGCAGCCCCTCCCGCGGGTCACCGAAAACCTACGAGCAGTACTTC. It specifies CASSPSRGSPKTYEQYF.

The chain recombines TRBV5-5 with TRBJ1-4, with 7 bases lining up with TRBD1. Germline V gene data show CDR1 as SGHKS and CDR2 as YYEKEE (reference sequence). The CDR3 extends over 18 amino acids. The junction had 16 bases not matched to a gene; V was cut back by 4 bases and J by 4 bases. The CDR3 is CASSPGTDQVQGNEKLFF. The CDR3 DNA reads as TGTGCCAGCAGCCCAGGGACAGACCAGGTTCAGGGTAATGAAAAACTGTTTTTT.

The V gene is TRBV28, the J gene TRBJ2-6; maybe TRBD2 (5 bases). This CDR3 spans 16 amino acids. The V gene lost 3 bases and the J gene lost 2 bases, with 11 bases spanning the gap. The V gene's germline CDR1 is MDHEN and CDR2 SYDVKM. CDR3 bases: TGTGCCAGCAGTTTTCTCTCGGGGACTGGGGCCAACGTCCTGACTTTC. Its protein is CASSFLSGTGANVLTF.

CDR3 amino acids: CASTRGQGRETEAFF. Written as DNA, the CDR3 is TGTGCCAGCACCCGGGGACAGGGACGAGAAACTGAAGCTTTCTTT. J is TRBJ1-1 and V is TRBV27; 9 positions agree with TRBD1. Germline V CDR1 and CDR2: MNHEY, SMNVEV (reference sequence). The CDR3 spans 15 residues. The V gene end was trimmed by 7 bases and the J gene end by 5 bases; junction bases not matched to a gene: 11.

The chain has TRBV7-8 and TRBJ2-7, with 13 bases identical to TRBD2. The CDR3 totals 16 residues. V gave up 5 bases and J gave up 2 bases; unmatched junction bases: 6. Germline-derived CDR1 and CDR2 are SGHVS and FQNEAQ. CDR3 sequence reads: CASSPWTSGSPYEQYF. CDR3 bases: TGTGCCAGCAGCCCTTGGACTAGCGGGAGCCCCTACGAGCAGTACTTC.

The chain joins TRBV5-1 to TRBJ1-2, with 9 bases that match TRBD1. The germline CDR1 and CDR2 sequences are SGHRS and YFSETQ. V shed 4 bases and J 8 bases; nucleotides not matched to a gene: 12. CDR3 length equals 15 residues. CDR3 sequence reads: CASSPRIQGAQGYTF. The CDR3 DNA sequence: TGCGCCAGCAGCCCAAGAATACAGGGGGCGCAGGGCTACACCTTC.

The J gene is TRBJ2-3, the V gene TRBV7-9, with TRBD2 identical over 7 bases. With V trimmed by 4 bases and J by 4 bases, 8 bases remained unmatched. Germline assignment: CDR1 SEHNR and CDR2 FQNEAQ (reference sequence). The length of the CDR3 is 15 residues. The CDR3 nucleotides read TGTGCCAGCAGCTCTCAGGGAGGGCGATCAGATACGCAGTATTTT. Amino acid sequence: CASSSQGGRSDTQYF.

This clone was recorded only once. The chain joins TRBV7-6 to TRBJ2-1; TRBD2 agrees at 12 bases. V was clipped by 5 bases and J by 2 bases; unmatched bases: 7. Germline CDR1 SGHVS, CDR2 FNYEAQ. This CDR3 has 17 amino acids. CDR3 amino acids: CASSRGLAGKPYNEQFF. DNA for the CDR3: TGTGCCAGCAGCCGCGGACTAGCGGGAAAACCCTACAATGAGCAGTTCTTC.

The chain carries TRBV5-1 and TRBJ2-1; 10 bases are a match to TRBD2. V lost 0 bases and J lost 7; bases outside the gene matches: 13. This CDR3 comprises 18 residues. Germline lookup yields CDR1 SGHRS and CDR2 YFSETQ. The CDR3 DNA sequence: TGCGCCAGCAGCTTGGACACTAGCGGGGATCTCCTTTGGAATGAGCAGTTCTTC. Protein sequence: CASSLDTSGDLLWNEQFF.

The CDR3 reads CASSAGGVYNEQFF. In nucleotides, the CDR3 is TGTGCCAGCAGCGCCGGGGGGGTTTACAATGAGCAGTTCTTC. V and J are TRBV9 and TRBJ2-1; 8 bases are shared with TRBD2. This CDR3 has 14 amino acids. Trimming removed 3 bases from V and 4 bases from J; junction bases left unmatched: 3. Looked up from germline, CDR1 is SGDLS and CDR2 is YYNGEE.

The chain recombines TRBV5-1 with TRBJ2-1; TRBD1 matches at 10 bases. With V trimmed by 4 bases and J by 3 bases, 4 bases remained unmatched. The CDR3 is made up of 15 amino acids. Germline V lookup: CDR1 SGHRS, CDR2 YFSETQ. CDR3 amino acids: CASSHDRGLYNEQFF. In DNA form, the CDR3 reads TGCGCCAGCAGCCATGACAGGGGGCTCTACAATGAGCAGTTCTTC.

The chain carries TRBV10-2 and TRBJ1-6; a possible D gene is TRBD1 (6 bases). CDR3 length equals 15 residues. CDR1 and CDR2 from the germline V gene are WSHSY and SAAADI. Trimming removed 6 bases from V and 10 bases from J, with 19 bases in between. The CDR3 sequence: CASRFLQGGNSPLHF. CDR3 DNA sequence: TGCGCCAGCAGGTTTTTACAGGGTGGTAACTCACCCCTCCACTTT.

The count of this clone is one. This chain connects TRBV10-1 to TRBJ2-5; 9 nucleotides line up with TRBD2. This CDR3 is built from 16 residues. Per the germline V gene, CDR1 is WNHNN and CDR2 is SYGVQD (reference sequence). Germline trimming cut 5 bases from V and 3 bases from J; bases unmatched to any gene: 10. In DNA form, the CDR3 reads TGCGCCAGCAGTCCCCATAGCGGGAGAGGAGAAGAGACCCAGTACTTC. Encoded protein: CASSPHSGRGEETQYF.

The sample holds one count of this clone. This chain uses TRBV6-1 with TRBJ2-7; 11 positions match TRBD2. This CDR3 is 16 amino acids long. Germline V gene sequence: CDR1 MNHNS, CDR2 SASEGT. V trimming: 2 bases; J trimming: 0 bases; junction bases outside the gene matches: 3. The CDR3 loop is CASSELAGGPSYEQYF. In DNA form, the CDR3 reads TGTGCCAGCAGTGAATTAGCGGGAGGGCCCTCCTACGAGCAGTACTTC.